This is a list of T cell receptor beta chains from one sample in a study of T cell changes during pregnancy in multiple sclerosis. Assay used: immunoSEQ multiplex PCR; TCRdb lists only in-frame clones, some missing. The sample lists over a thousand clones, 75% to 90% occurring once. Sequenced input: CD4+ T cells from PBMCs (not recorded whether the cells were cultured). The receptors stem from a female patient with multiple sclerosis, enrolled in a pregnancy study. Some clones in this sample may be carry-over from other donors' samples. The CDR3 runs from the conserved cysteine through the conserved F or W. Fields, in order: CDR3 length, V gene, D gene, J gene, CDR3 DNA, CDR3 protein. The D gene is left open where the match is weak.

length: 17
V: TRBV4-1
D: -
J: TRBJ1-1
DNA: TGCGCCAGCAGCCAAGCCAGGACAACCTTTTTGAACACTGAAGCTTTCTTT
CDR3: CASSQARTTFLNTEAFF

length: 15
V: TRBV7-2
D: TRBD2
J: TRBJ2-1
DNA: TGTGCCAGCAGCTCGAGTAGCGGGAGACCCAATGAGCAGTTCTTC
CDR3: CASSSSSGRPNEQFF

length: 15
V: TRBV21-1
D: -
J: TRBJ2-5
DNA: TGTGCCAGCAGCAAAGACACTACCCACCAAGAGACCCAGTACTTC
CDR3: CASSKDTTHQETQYF

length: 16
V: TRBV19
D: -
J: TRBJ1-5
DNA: TGTGCCAGTAGTACGTTATCGACCAGAAGCAATCAGCCCCAGCATTTT
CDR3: CASSTLSTRSNQPQHF

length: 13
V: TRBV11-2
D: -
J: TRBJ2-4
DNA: TGTGCCAGCAGCTTAGTCCGAGAAAACATTCAGTACTTC
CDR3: CASSLVRENIQYF

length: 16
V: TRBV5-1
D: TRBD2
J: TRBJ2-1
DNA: TGCGCCAGCAGCTTGGAGAGCGGGGGGGCTCGCGATGAGCAGTTCTTC
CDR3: CASSLESGGARDEQFF

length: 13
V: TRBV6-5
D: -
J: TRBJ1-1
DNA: TGTGCCAGCAGTCAGCAGGGGAACACTGAAGCTTTCTTT
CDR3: CASSQQGNTEAFF

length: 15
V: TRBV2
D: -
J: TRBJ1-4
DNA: TGTGCCAGCAGTGAAGCGCGTGGGCGTAATGAAAAACTGTTTTTT
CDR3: CASSEARGRNEKLFF

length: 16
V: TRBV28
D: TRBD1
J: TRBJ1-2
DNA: TGTGCCAGCAGTTTATCCGATGGACAGGGACGGATAGGCTACACCTTC
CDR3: CASSLSDGQGRIGYTF

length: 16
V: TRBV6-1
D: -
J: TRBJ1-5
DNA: TGTGCCAGCAGTGAAGCGCTGGGCAGGGAAAATCAGCCCCAGCATTTT
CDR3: CASSEALGRENQPQHF

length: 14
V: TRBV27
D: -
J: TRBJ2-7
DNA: TGTGCCAGCAGCCCCCCCGGGGCGAGCTACGAGCAGTACTTC
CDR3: CASSPPGASYEQYF

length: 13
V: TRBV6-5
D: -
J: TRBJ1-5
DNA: TGTGCCAGCAGTTACTCCCCATGGGCGCCCCAGCATTTT
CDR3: CASSYSPWAPQHF

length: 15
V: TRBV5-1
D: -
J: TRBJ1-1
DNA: TGCGCCAGCAGCTTTACAACAGGGTCGTACACTGAAGCTTTCTTT
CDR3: CASSFTTGSYTEAFF

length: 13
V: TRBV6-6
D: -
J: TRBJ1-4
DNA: TGTGCCAGCAGTACCGGGGAACGGGAAAAACTGTTTTTT
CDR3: CASSTGEREKLFF

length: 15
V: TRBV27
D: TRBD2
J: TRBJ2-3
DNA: TGTGCCAGCAGTTTAATCGGGGGGGGCACAGATACGCAGTATTTT
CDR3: CASSLIGGGTDTQYF